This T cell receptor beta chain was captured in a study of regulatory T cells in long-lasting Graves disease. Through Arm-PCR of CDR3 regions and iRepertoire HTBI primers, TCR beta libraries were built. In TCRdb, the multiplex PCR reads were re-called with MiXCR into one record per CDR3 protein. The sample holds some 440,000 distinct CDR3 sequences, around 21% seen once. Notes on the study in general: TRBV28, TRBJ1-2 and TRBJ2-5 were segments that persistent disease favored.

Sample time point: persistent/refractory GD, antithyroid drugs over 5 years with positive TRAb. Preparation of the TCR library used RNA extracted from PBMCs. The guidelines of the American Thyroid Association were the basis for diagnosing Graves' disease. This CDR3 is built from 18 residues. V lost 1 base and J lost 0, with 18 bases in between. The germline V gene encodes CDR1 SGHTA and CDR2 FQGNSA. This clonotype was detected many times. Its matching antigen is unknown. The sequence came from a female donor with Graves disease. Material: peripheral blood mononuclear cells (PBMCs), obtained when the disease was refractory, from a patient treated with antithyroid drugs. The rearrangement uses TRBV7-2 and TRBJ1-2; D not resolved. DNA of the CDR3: TGTGCCAGCAGCTTAGTGGGAACAGCTTCGCCATCTAACTATGGCTACACCTTC. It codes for CASSLVGTASPSNYGYTF.